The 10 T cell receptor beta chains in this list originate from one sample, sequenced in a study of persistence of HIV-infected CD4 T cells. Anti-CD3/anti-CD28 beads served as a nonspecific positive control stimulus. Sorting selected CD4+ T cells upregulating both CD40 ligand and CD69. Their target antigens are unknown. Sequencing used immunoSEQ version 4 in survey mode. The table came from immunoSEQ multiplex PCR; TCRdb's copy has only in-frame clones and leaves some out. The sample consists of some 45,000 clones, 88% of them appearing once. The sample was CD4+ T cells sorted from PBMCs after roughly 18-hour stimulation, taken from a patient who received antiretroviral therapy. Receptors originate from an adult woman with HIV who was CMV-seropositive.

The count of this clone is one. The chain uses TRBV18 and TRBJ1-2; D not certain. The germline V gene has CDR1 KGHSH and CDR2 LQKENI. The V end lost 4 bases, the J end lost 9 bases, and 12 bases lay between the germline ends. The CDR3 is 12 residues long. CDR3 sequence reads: CASSLQGGRYTF. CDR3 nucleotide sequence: TGTGCCAGCTCACTACAAGGAGGACGCTACACCTTC.

The CDR3 protein is CASSRGGWEQYF. CDR3 bases: TGTGCCAGCAGCCGAGGGGGATGGGAGCAGTACTTC. The chain carries TRBV7-8 and TRBJ2-7; tentative D call: TRBD1 (6 bases). This CDR3 region has 12 residues. V dropped 5 bases and J dropped 7 bases, with 12 bases sitting between them. Germline assignment: CDR1 SGHVS and CDR2 FQNEAQ. The variable domain in full, completed from reference TRBV7-8 and TRBJ2-7, reads GAGVSQSPRYKVAKRGQDVALRCDPISGHVSLFWYQQALGQGPEFLTYFQNEAQLDKSGLPSDRFFAERPEGSVSTLKIQRTQQEDSAVYLCASSRGGWEQYFGPGTRLTVT.

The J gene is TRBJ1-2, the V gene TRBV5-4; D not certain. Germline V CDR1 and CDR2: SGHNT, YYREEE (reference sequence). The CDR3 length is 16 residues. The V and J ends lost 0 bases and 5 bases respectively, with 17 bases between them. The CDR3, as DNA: TGTGCCAGCAGCTTGGGAGGACGCAATGAACTATATGGCTACACCTTC. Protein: CASSLGGRNELYGYTF.

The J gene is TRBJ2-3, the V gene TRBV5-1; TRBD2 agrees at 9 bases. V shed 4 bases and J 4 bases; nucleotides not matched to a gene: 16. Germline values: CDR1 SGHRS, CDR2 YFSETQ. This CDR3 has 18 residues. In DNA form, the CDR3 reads TGCGCCAGCAGCCTAAGCGGGGGGCTCGGGGTGAGGGCAGATACGCAGTATTTT. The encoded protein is CASSLSGGLGVRADTQYF.

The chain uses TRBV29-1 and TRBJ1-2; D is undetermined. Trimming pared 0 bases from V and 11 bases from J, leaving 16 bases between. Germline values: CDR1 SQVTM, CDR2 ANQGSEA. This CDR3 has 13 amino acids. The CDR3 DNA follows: TGCAGCGTTGAAGATTCCTCCCTTAGACGTTACACCTTC. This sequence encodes CSVEDSSLRRYTF. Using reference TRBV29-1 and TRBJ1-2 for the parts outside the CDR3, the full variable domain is SAVISQKPSRDICQRGTSLTIQCQVDSQVTMMFWYRQQPGQSLTLIATANQGSEATYESGFVIDKFPISRPNLTFSTLTVSNMSPEDSSIYLCSVEDSSLRRYTFGSGTRLTVV.

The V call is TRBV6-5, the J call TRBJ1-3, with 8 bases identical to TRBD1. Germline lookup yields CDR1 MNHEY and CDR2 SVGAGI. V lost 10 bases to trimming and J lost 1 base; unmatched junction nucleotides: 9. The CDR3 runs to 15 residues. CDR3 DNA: TGTGCCATTACGCGCCGGACAGGGTCTGGAAACACCATATATTTT. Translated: CAITRRTGSGNTIYF.

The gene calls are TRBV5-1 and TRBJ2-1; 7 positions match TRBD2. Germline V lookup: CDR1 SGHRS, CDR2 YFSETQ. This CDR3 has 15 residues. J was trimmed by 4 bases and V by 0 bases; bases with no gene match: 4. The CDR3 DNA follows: TGCGCCAGCAGCTTGGTTGCGGGGGTTTACAATGAGCAGTTCTTC. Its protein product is CASSLVAGVYNEQFF.

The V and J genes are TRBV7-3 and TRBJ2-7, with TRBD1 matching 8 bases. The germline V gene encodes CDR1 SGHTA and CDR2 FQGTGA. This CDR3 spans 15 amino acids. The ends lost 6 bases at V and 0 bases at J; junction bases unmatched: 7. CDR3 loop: CASRGRDRYSYEQYV. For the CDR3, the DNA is TGTGCCAGCAGGGGAAGGGACAGGTACTCCTACGAGCAGTACGTC.

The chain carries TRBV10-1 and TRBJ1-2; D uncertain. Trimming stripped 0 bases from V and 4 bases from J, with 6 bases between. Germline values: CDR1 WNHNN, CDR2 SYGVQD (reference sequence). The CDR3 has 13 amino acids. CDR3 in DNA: TGCGCCAGCAGTGAGTCAGGGTTCTATGGCTACACCTTC. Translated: CASSESGFYGYTF.

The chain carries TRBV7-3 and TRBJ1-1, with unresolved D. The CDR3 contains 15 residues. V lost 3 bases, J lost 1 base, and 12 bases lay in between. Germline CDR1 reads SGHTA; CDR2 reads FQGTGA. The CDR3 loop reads CASSFYPTENTEAFF. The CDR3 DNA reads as TGTGCCAGCAGCTTTTACCCAACAGAGAACACTGAAGCTTTCTTT.